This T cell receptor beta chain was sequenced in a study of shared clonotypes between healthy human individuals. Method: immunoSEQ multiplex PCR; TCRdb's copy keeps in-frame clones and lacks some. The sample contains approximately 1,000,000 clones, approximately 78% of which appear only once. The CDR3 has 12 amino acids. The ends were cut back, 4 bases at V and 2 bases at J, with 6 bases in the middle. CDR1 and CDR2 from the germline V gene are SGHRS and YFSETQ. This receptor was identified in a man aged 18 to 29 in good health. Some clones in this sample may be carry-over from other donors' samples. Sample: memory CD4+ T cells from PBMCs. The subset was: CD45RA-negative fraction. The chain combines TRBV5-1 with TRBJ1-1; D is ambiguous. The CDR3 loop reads CASSRDNTEAFF. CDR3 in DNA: TGCGCCAGCAGCAGGGATAACACTGAAGCTTTCTTT.